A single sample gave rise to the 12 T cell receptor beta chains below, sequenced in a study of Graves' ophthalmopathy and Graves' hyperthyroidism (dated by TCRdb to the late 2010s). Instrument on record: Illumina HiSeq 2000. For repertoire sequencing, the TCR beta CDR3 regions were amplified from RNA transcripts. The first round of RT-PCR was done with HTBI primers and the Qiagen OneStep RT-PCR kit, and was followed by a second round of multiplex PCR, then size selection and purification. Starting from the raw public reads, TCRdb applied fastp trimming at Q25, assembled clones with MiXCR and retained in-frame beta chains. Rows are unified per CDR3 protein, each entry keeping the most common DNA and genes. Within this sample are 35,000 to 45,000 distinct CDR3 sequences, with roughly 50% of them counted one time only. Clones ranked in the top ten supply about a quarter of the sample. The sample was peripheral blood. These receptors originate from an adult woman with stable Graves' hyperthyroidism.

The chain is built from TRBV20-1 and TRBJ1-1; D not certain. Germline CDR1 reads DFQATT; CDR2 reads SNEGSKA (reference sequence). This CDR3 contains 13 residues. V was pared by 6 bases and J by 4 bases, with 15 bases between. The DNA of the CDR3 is TGCAGTGCCAGCAGTGAAGCGCTCACTGAAGCTTTCTTT. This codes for CSASSEALTEAFF.

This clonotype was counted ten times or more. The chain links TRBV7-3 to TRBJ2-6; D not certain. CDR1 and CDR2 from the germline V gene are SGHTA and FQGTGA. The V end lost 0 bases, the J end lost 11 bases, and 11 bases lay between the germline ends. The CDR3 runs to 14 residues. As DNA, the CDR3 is TGTGCCAGCAGCTTAACGTGGCCCTGGGACGTCCTGACTTTC. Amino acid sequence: CASSLTWPWDVLTF. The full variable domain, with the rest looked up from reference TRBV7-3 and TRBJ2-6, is GAGVSQTPSNKVTEKGKYVELRCDPISGHTALYWYRQSLGQGPEFLIYFQGTGAADDSGLPNDRFFAVRPEGSVSTLKIQRTERGDSAVYLCASSLTWPWDVLTFGAGSRLTVL.

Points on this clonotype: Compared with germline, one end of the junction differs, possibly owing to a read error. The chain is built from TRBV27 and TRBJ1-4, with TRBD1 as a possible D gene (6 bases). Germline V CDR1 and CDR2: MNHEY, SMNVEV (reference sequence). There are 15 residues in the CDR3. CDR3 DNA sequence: TGTACCAGCAGTTTAACACAGGGACTTAATGAAAGACTGTTTTTT. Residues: CTSSLTQGLNERLFF. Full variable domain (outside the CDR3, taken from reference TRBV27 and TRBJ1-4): EAQVTQNPRYLITVTGKKLTVTCSQNMNHEYMSWYRQDPGLGLRQIYYSMNVEVTDKGDVPEGYKVSRKEKRNFPLILESPSPNQTSLYFCTSSLTQGLNERLFFGSGTQLSVL.

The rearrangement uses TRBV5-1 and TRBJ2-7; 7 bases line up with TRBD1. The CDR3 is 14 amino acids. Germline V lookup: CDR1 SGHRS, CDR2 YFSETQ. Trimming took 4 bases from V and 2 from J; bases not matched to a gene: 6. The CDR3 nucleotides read TGCGCCAGCAGCCTCAAGGGGGCCACCTACGAGCAGTACTTC. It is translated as CASSLKGATYEQYF.

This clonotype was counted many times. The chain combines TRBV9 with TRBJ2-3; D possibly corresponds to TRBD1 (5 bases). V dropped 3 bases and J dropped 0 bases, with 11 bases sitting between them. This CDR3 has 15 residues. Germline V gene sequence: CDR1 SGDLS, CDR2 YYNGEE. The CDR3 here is CASSARALSTDTQYF. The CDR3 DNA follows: TGTGCCAGCAGCGCCAGGGCCCTAAGCACAGATACGCAGTATTTT.

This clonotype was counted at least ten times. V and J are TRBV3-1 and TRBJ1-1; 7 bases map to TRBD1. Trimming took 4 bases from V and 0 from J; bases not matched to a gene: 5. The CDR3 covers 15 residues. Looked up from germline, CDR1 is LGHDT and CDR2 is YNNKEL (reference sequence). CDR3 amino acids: CASSPPGTVNTEAFF. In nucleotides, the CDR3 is TGTGCCAGCAGCCCCCCCGGGACAGTGAACACTGAAGCTTTCTTT.

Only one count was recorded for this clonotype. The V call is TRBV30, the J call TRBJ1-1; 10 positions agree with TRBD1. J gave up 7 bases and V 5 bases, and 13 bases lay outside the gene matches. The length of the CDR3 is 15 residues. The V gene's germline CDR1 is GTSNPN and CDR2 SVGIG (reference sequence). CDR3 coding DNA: TGTGCCTGGCGCCCGGGGGACAGGGGAGGTCGTGAAGCTTTCTTT. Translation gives CAWRPGDRGGREAFF.

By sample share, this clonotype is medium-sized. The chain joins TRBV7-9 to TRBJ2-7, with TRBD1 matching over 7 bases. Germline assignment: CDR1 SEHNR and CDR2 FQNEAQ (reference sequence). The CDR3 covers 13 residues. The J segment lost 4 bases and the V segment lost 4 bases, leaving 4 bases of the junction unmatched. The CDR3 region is CASSYDRAYEQYF. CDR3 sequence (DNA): TGTGCCAGCAGCTACGACAGGGCGTACGAGCAGTACTTC.

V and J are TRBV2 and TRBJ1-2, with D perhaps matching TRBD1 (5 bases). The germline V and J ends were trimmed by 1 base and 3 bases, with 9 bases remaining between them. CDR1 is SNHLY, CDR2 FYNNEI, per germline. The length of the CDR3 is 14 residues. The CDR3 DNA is TGTGCCAGCAGTGAAGGAAGGGGCGACTATGGCTACACCTTC. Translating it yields CASSEGRGDYGYTF.

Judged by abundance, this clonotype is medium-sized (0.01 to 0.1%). DNA of the CDR3: TGTGCCAGCAGCTTACTGGTCGGCCTACCCCTCCACTTT. The encoded protein is CASSLLVGLPLHF. The rearrangement joins TRBV7-8 to TRBJ1-6, with D hard to call. The germline V and J ends were trimmed by 2 bases and 12 bases, with 11 bases remaining between them. The CDR3 runs 13 residues. Germline values: CDR1 SGHVS, CDR2 FQNEAQ.

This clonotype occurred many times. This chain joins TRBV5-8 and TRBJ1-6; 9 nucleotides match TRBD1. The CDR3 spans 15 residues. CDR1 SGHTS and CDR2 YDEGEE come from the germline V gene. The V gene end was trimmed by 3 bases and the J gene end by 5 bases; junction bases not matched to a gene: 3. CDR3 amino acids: CASSWDRVNNSPLHF. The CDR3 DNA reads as TGTGCCAGCAGCTGGGACAGGGTCAATAATTCACCCCTCCACTTT.

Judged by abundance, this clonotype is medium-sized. CDR3 loop: CSAPGFSGANVLTF. CDR3 nucleotide sequence: TGCAGTGCTCCGGGATTTTCCGGGGCCAACGTCCTGACTTTC. The chain joins TRBV20-1 to TRBJ2-6; perhaps TRBD2 as D (5 bases). This CDR3 has 14 residues. Between the trimmed V and J ends, which lost 5 bases and 4 bases, there was a span of 12 bases. Germline V gives CDR1 DFQATT, CDR2 SNEGSKA (reference sequence).